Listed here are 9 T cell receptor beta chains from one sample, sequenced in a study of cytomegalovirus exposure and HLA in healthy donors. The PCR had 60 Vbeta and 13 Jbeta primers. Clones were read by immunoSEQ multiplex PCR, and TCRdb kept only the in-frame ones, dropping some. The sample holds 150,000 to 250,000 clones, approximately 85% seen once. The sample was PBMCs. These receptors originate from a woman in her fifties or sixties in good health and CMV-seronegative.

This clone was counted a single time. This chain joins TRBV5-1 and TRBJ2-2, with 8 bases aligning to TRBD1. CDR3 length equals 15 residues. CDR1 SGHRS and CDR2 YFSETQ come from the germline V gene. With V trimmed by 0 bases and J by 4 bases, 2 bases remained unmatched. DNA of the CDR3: TGCGCCAGCAGCTTGGGGCAGGGGGCCACCGGGGAGCTGTTTTTT. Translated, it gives CASSLGQGATGELFF.

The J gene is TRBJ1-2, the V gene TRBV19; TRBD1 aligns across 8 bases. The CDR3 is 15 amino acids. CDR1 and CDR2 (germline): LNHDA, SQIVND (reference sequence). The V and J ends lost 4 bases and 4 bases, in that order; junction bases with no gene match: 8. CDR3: CASSTTSTGAYGYTF. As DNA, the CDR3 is TGTGCCAGTAGTACTACATCGACAGGGGCCTATGGCTACACCTTC.

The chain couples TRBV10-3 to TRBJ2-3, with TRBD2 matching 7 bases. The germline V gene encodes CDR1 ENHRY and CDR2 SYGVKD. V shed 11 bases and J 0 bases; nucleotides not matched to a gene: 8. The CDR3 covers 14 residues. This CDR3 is CASSSGTSTDTQYF. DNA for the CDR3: TGTGCCTCTTCTAGCGGTACTAGCACAGATACGCAGTATTTT.

The CDR3 coding sequence is TGTGCCAGCAGTTTGGCTAGCGGGAGACAGACCCAGTACTTC. This sequence encodes CASSLASGRQTQYF. The V call is TRBV27, the J call TRBJ2-5, with TRBD2 matching over 10 bases. The V gene end was trimmed by 3 bases and the J gene end by 6 bases; junction bases not matched to a gene: 4. The CDR3 contains 14 residues. Germline assignment: CDR1 MNHEY and CDR2 SMNVEV (reference sequence).

This chain's CDR3 is CASSQVETGRTEAFF. CDR3 in DNA: TGTGCCAGCAGCCAAGTGGAGACGGGAAGGACTGAAGCTTTCTTT. The genes are TRBV14 and TRBJ1-1; D gene uncertain. CDR3 length equals 15 residues. The V end was cut by 1 base, the J end by 5 bases, with 14 bases between. CDR1 and CDR2 (germline): SGHDN, FVKESK.

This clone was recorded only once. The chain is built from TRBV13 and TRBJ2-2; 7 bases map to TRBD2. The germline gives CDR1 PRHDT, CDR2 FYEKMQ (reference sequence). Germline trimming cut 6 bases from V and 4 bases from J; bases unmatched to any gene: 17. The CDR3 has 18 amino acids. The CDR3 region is CASRKRFELTSITGELFF. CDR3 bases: TGTGCCAGCAGAAAACGGTTTGAGTTGACTAGCATCACCGGGGAGCTGTTTTTT.

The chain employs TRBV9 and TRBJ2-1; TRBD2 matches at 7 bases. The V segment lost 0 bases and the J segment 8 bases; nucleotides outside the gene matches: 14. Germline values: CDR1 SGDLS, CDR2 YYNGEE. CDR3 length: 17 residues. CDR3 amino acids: CASSVATEWEGPHEQFF. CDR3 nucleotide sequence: TGTGCCAGCAGCGTAGCTACTGAGTGGGAGGGTCCCCATGAGCAGTTCTTC.

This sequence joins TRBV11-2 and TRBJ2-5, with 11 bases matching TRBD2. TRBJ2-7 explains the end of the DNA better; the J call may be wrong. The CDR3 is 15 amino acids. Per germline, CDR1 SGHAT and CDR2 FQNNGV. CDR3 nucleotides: TGTGCCAGCAGCCCTAGCGGGAGGAGTGGCTACGAGCAGTACTTC. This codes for CASSPSGRSGYEQYF.

The CDR3 nucleotides read TGCAGCGTTGACGGGGACAGGGCTGGAAACACCATATATTTT. Translating it yields CSVDGDRAGNTIYF. The J gene is TRBJ1-3, the V gene TRBV29-1; the match to TRBD1 covers 9 bases. With 3 bases clipped from V and 2 bases from J, the junction kept 2 bases outside the gene matches. The CDR3 is made up of 14 amino acids. Germline V gene data show CDR1 as SQVTM and CDR2 as ANQGSEA.